This T cell receptor beta chain was found in a study of blood T cell repertoires in COVID-19. In the study overall: Samples of COVID-19 (acute and convalescent) were obtained from the United States, Italy and Spain. Sample material is recorded as cDNA or gDNA derived from T cells, B-cell-depleted T cells, or PBMCs.

V lost 2 bases and J lost 3, with 9 bases in between. Per the germline V gene, CDR1 is SGDLS and CDR2 is YYNGEE. The CDR3 covers 13 residues. In the original workflow: Amplifying reference gene primers gave estimates of nucleated cell counts. The repertoire was sequenced with immunoSEQ multiplex PCR; TCRdb's copy has only in-frame clones and lacks some. That table gives V, J and clone size, and the DNA gave D and trimming. Of some 260,000 clones listed, around 89% are singletons. This receptor was taken from a woman between 40 and 55 years old who had recovered from COVID-19. Source material: peripheral blood. The V call is TRBV9, the J call TRBJ2-7, with a tentative D call TRBD1 (6 bases). Here the CDR3 DNA reads TGTGCCAGCAGCGTTGCCAGGGGCTACGAGCAGTACTTC. This gives the protein CASSVARGYEQYF.